This T cell receptor (beta chain) was observed in a study of blood T cell repertoires in COVID-19. Study overall: Whether acute or convalescent, the COVID-19 samples came from the United States, Italy and Spain.

In the source study's methods: Reference gene primer amplification gave estimated nucleated cell counts. Using immunoSEQ multiplex PCR, the repertoire was profiled, and TCRdb retains in-frame clones only, with some absent. D and trimming come from the DNA, and the V and J calls and clone size come from that table. Altogether 140,000 or so clones are present, around 84% being singletons, with the ten largest covering 5%. The receptor's source is a woman between 50 and 59 years old with acute or convalescent COVID-19. The sequenced sample consisted of peripheral blood.

CDR3 residues: CASSHLAGGRETQYF. CDR3 DNA sequence: TGTGCCAGCAGCCACCTAGCGGGGGGGAGGGAGACCCAGTACTTC. The chain recombines TRBV3-1 (or the pseudogene TRBV3-2) with TRBJ2-5; 12 positions agree with TRBD2. There are 15 residues in the CDR3. Trimming took 3 bases from V and 5 from J; bases not matched to a gene: 4. Germline values: CDR1 LGHDT, CDR2 YNNKEL (reference sequence).